This is a list of T cell receptor beta chains from one sample in a study of blood T cell repertoires in COVID-19. Assay: immunoSEQ multiplex PCR; the TCRdb copy retains only in-frame clones and omits some. The data show approximately 100,000 clones, with 85% seen just once and 38% held by the top ten. Sample: peripheral blood. Receptor source: a man older than 75 with acute or convalescent COVID-19. CDR3s include the opening cysteine and the closing phenylalanine or tryptophan. The size field is filled for only some rows; it gives once, few, many or a size class.

TRBJ1-2,TRBV29-1,-,CSVEESDRYGYTF
TRBJ2-7,TRBV29-1,-,CSVVSRRNSYEQYF
TRBJ1-2,TRBV3-1/TRBV3-2,-,CASSQEGWQGGRYGYTF
TRBJ2-1,TRBV2,-,CASSEGVTRYNEQFF
TRBJ1-1,TRBV28,few,CASSPMIRTADTEAFF
TRBJ2-3,TRBV7-2,-,CASSSGLAGELGTQYF
TRBJ2-6,TRBV5-6,-,CASSSKYLEMSSGANVLTF
TRBJ2-1,TRBV7-8,-,CASSLLRFSGNEQFF
TRBJ1-2,TRBV28,-,CASSLRQGYSYGYTF
TRBJ2-2,TRBV6-4,-,CASSRLAGEGWNTGELFF
TRBJ2-2,TRBV5-4,-,CASSSTETAGELFF
TRBJ2-1,TRBV18,-,CASSPREANEQFF
TRBJ2-6,TRBV15,-,CATSIGTDYSGANVLTF
TRBJ2-2,TRBV19,-,CASSKQELAAQPTGELFF
TRBJ1-1,TRBV9,once,CASSHSTANTEAFF
TRBJ1-1,TRBV19,-,CASSPPGGIGGVTEAFF
TRBJ2-4,TRBV19,-,CASSPRTGGVAKNIQYF
TRBJ2-3,TRBV24-1,-,CATSDLRAAGVGDTQYF
TRBJ1-6,TRBV5-8,-,CASRTTGIYSPLHF
TRBJ2-2,TRBV6-5,-,CASSLGPDTGELFF
TRBJ2-7,TRBV24-1,-,CATSSTSSYEQYF
TRBJ2-7,TRBV19,-,CASSIQGGYEQYF
TRBJ2-5,TRBV6-5,-,CASSQTGSTQYF
TRBJ2-7,TRBV4-2,once,CASSQEITSGSQQYF
TRBJ1-1,TRBV6-4,-,CASRAGTGSTEAFF
TRBJ2-5,TRBV6-5,-,CASRRGVTETQYF
TRBJ2-6,TRBV5-1,-,CASSLATVSGANVLTF
TRBJ1-2,TRBV29-1,-,CSVEGRGAYYGYTF
TRBJ2-1,TRBV28,few,CASRWGLAGSGEQFF
TRBJ2-1,TRBV5-6,-,CASSFGQGWQFF
TRBJ1-5,TRBV12-5,-,CASGLDLRDRGLRKSNQPQHF
TRBJ1-1,TRBV2,-,CASSDLVWGDTEAFF
TRBJ2-7,TRBV27,-,CASSLSSAGYEQYF
TRBJ1-5,TRBV6-1,-,CASSEMDRGEQPQHF
TRBJ2-1,TRBV24-1,-,CATSGRTSGSSYNEQFF
TRBJ1-6,TRBV3-1/TRBV3-2,-,CASSHSGDGRSPLHF
TRBJ1-2,TRBV12-3/TRBV12-4,-,CASSSTVYYGYTF
TRBJ2-1,TRBV9,-,CASSVAASGLSEQFF
TRBJ1-5,TRBV30,-,CAWSVRGQGNQPQHF
TRBJ1-2,TRBV7-9,-,CASSLGGDRAVAGYTF
TRBJ2-1,TRBV21-1,-,CASSKARASGSSNEQFF
TRBJ1-5,TRBV30,-,CAWSGQGNQPQHF
TRBJ2-1,TRBV19,-,CASGDRGLYNEQFF
TRBJ1-4,TRBV27,-,CASSRTGYNEKLFF
TRBJ2-1,TRBV7-2,once,CASSPLAQYNEQFF
TRBJ2-2,TRBV6-5,-,CASRGLAANTGELFF
TRBJ2-5,TRBV18,-,CASSPPEGLKETQYF
TRBJ2-7,TRBV27,few,CASSFWPTGGFYEQYF
TRBJ2-5,TRBV5-4,-,CASSLKGPVETQYF